This T cell receptor beta chain is drawn from a study of T cell changes during pregnancy in multiple sclerosis. Sequencing was performed with immunoSEQ multiplex PCR; in TCRdb, only in-frame clones are kept and a portion is missing. The sample carries about 55,000 clones, 93% recorded once. This TCR was sampled from a female donor with multiple sclerosis, enrolled in a pregnancy study. The specimen comprised CD8+ T cells from peripheral blood mononuclear cells, sampled in the second trimester of pregnancy.

The CDR3 here is CASSQDGGTYEQYF. The CDR3, as DNA: TGCGCCAGCAGCCAAGATGGAGGAACCTACGAGCAGTACTTC. V gene TRBV4-1 combines with J gene TRBJ2-7, with a weak D call TRBD2 (5 bases). V lost 0 bases, J lost 2 bases, and 8 bases lay in between. Germline loops: CDR1 MGHRA, CDR2 YSYEKL. The CDR3 is 14 residues long.